This entry features one TCR beta chain sequence. The data derive from a study of blood T cell repertoires in COVID-19. Study context: The United States, Italy and Spain supplied acute and convalescent COVID-19 samples. Sample material is recorded as cDNA or gDNA derived from T cells, B-cell-depleted T cells, or PBMCs.

Germline V gene sequence: CDR1 LGHNA, CDR2 YNFKEQ. V was pared by 6 bases and J by 3 bases, with 9 bases of the junction left unmatched. The CDR3 runs to 15 residues. Under the authors' procedure: Amplification of reference gene primers was used by the study to estimate nucleated cell counts. Libraries were prepared by immunoSEQ multiplex PCR; TCRdb keeps only in-frame clonotypes and omits some of them. V and J calls and clone size are given by that table; D and trimming were obtained from the DNA. The table lists about 170,000 clones, around 80% of them singletons. Sequenced: peripheral blood. This TCR was recovered from a woman aged 70-85 years who had recovered from COVID-19. The V call is TRBV4-2, the J call TRBJ2-7, with 9 positions matching TRBD2. CDR3 residues: CASRVSSGDSYEQYF. The CDR3 DNA follows: TGTGCCAGCAGGGTCTCTAGCGGGGATAGCTACGAGCAGTACTTC.